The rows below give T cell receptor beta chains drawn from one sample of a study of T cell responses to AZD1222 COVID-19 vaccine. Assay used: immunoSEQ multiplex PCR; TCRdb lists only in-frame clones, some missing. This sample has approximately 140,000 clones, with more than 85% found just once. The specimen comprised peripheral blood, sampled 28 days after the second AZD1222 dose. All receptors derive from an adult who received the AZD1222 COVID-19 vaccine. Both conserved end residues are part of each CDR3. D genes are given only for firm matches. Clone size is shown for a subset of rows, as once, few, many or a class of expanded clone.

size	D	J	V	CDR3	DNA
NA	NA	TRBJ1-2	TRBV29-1	CSVGLGQLYGYTF	TGCAGCGTAGGCCTGGGACAACTCTATGGCTACACCTTC
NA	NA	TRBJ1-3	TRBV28	CATVPPPSGNTIYF	TGTGCCACCGTACCTCCCCCCTCTGGAAACACCATATATTTT
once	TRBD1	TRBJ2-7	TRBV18	CASSPPTGYKQYF	TGTGCCAGCTCACCACCGACAGGGTACAAGCAGTACTTC
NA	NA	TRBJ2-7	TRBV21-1	CASSTPGTGPYEQYF	TGTGCCAGCAGCACACCCGGGACAGGTCCCTACGAGCAGTACTTC
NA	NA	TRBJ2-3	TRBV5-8	CASSLARTADTDTQYF	TGTGCCAGCAGCTTGGCCAGGACCGCCGACACAGATACGCAGTATTTT
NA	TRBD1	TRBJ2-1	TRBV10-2	CASSARTGGYDEQFF	TGCGCCAGCAGTGCCCGGACAGGGGGGTACGATGAGCAGTTCTTC
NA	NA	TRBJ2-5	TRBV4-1	CASRNREWETQYF	TGCGCCAGCAGAAACAGGGAGTGGGAGACCCAGTACTTC
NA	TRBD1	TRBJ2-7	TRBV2	CASSESWDRFRYEQYF	TGTGCCAGCAGTGAATCGTGGGACAGATTTCGCTACGAGCAGTACTTC
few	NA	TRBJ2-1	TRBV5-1	CASSGGRTSYNEQFF	TGCGCCAGCTCTGGGGGGAGGACCTCCTACAATGAGCAGTTCTTC
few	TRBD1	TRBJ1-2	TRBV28	CASSYPGQYGYTF	TGTGCCAGCAGTTACCCGGGACAGTATGGCTACACCTTC
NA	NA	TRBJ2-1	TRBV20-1	CSARGSGEQFF	TGCAGTGCTAGAGGCAGTGGTGAGCAGTTCTTC
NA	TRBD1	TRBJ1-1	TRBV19	CASSTPRGGGRYPMNTEAFF	TGTGCCAGTAGTACCCCCAGGGGGGGAGGAAGATATCCCATGAACACTGAAGCTTTCTTT
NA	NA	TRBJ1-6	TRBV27	CASSLVNSPLHF	TGTGCCAGCAGTTTAGTCAATTCACCCCTCCACTTT
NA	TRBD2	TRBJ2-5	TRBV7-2	CASSLVWEGLAGDETQYF	TGTGCCAGCAGCTTAGTTTGGGAAGGACTAGCGGGAGATGAGACCCAGTACTTC
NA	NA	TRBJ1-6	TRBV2	CASGGGDANSPLHF	TGTGCCAGCGGTGGGGGGGACGCCAATTCACCCCTCCACTTT
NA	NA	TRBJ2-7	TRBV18	CASSDGSDAMAYEQYF	TGTGCCAGCTCAGACGGAAGCGATGCTATGGCCTACGAGCAGTACTTC
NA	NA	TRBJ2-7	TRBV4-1	CASSQGQGGHYEQYF	TGCGCCAGCAGCCAAGGGCAGGGGGGCCACTACGAGCAGTACTTC
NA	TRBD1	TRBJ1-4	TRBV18	CASSRGTGGAPRENEKLFF	TGTGCCAGCTCACGGGGGACAGGGGGCGCCCCCCGGGAAAATGAAAAACTGTTTTTT
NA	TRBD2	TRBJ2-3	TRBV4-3	CASSQDSASGSTDTQYF	TGCGCCAGCAGCCAAGATTCGGCTAGCGGGAGCACAGATACGCAGTATTTT
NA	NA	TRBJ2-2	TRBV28	CAVPGPGELFF	TGTGCCGTCCCAGGTCCCGGGGAGCTGTTTTTT
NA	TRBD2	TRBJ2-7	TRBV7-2	CASSRTLAGPAEQYF	TGTGCCAGCAGCAGAACACTAGCGGGTCCCGCCGAGCAGTACTTC
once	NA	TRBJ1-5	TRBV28	CASSLLLSDRNSNQPQHF	TGTGCCAGCAGTTTACTTCTATCCGACAGAAATAGCAATCAGCCCCAGCATTTT
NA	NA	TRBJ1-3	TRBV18	CASSPVMSGNTIYF	TGTGCCAGCTCACCAGTAATGTCTGGAAACACCATATATTTT
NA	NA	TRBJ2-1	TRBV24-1	CATRTILNEQFF	TGTGCCACCAGGACTATCCTCAATGAGCAGTTCTTC
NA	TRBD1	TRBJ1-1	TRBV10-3	CAISESGTAGTGRTEAFF	TGTGCCATCAGTGAGTCCGGAACCGCCGGGACAGGGCGGACTGAAGCTTTCTTT
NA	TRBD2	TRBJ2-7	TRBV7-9	CASSSGGLYEQYF	TGTGCCAGCAGCTCGGGGGGGCTCTACGAGCAGTACTTC
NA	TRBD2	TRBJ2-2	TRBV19	CASRKLAQNTGELFF	TGTGCCAGTAGGAAACTAGCGCAGAACACCGGGGAGCTGTTTTTT